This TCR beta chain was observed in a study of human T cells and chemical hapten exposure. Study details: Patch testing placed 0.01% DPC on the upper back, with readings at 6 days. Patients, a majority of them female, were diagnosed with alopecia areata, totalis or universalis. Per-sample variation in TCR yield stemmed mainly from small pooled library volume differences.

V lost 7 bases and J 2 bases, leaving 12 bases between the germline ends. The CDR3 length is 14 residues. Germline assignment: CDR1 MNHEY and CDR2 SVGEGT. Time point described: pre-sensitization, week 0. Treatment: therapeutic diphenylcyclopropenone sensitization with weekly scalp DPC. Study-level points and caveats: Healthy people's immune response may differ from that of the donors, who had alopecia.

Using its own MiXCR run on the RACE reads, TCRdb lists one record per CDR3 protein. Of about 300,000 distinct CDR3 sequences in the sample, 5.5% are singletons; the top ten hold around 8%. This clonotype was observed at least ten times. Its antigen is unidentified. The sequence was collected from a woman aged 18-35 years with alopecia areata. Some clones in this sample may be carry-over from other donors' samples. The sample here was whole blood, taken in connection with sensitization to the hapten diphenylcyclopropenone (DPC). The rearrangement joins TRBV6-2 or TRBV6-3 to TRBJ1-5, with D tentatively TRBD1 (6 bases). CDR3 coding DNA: TGTGCCAGCACCAAGGGGGGTCGCAATCAGCCCCAGCATTTT. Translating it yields CASTKGGRNQPQHF.